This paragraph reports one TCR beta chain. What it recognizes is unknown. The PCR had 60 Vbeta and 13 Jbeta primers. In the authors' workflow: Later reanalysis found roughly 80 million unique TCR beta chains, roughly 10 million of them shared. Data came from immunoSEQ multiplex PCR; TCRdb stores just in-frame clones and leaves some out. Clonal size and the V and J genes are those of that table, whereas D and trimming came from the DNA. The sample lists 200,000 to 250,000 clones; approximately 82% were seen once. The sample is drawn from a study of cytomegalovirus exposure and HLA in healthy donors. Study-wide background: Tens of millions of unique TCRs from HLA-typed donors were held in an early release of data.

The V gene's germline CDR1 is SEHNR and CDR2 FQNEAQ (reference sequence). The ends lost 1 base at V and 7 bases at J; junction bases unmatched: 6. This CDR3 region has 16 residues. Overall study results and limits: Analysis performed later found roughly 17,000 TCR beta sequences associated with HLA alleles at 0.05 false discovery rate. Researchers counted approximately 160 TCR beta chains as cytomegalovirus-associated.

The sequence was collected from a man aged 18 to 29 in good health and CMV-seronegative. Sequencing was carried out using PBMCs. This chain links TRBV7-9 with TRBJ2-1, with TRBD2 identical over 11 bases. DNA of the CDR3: TGTGCCAGCAGCTTAGGCACTAGCGGGAGTGGAAATGAGCAGTTCTTC. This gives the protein CASSLGTSGSGNEQFF.